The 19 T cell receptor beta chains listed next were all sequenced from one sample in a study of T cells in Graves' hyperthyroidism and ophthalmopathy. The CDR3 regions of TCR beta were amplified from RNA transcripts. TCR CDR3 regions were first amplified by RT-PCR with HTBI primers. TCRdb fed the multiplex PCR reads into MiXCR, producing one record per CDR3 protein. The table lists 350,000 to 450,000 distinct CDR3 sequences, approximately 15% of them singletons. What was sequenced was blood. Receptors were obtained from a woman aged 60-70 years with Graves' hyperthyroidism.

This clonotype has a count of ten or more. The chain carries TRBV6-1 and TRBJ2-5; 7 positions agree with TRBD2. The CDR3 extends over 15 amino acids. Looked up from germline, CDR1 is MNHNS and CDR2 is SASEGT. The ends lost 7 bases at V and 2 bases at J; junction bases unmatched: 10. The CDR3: CASMDFAAGQETQYF. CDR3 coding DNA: TGTGCCAGCATGGACTTTGCAGCGGGGCAAGAGACCCAGTACTTC.

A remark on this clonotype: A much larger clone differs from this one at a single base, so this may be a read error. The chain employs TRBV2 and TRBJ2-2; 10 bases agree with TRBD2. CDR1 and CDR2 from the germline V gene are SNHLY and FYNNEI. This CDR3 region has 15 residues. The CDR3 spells CVSGRAGGPVGELFF. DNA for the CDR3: TGTGTCAGCGGTCGAGCGGGAGGGCCTGTCGGGGAGCTGTTTTTT.

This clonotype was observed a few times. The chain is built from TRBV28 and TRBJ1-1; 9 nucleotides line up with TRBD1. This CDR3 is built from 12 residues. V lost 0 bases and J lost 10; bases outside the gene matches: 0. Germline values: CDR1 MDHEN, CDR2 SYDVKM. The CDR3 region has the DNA TGTGCCAGCAGTTTATGGGACAGGGGAGCTTTCTTT. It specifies CASSLWDRGAFF.

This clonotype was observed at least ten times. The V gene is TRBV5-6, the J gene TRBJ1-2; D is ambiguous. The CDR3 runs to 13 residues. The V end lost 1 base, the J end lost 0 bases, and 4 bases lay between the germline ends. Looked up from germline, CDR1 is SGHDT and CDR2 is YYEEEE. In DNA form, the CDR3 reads TGTGCCAGCAGCTTGTTCACTAACTATGGCTACACCTTC. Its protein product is CASSLFTNYGYTF.

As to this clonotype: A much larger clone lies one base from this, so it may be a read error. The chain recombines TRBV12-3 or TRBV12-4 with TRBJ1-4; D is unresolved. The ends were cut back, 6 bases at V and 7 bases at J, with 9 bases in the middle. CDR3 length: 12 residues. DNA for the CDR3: TGTGCCAGCAGGGACCCTAGTGAAAAACTGTTTTTT. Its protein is CASRDPSEKLFF.

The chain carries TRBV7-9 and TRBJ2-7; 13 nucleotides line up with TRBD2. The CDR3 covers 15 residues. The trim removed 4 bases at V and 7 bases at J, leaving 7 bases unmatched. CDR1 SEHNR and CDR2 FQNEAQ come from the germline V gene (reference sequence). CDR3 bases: TGTGCCAGCAGCTCTGGACTAGCGGGAGAAATTGAGCAGTACTTC. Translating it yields CASSSGLAGEIEQYF.

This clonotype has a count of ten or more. The CDR3 DNA reads as TGCAGTGCTCCCAGCGGACAGGATGCCCTGAACACTGAAGCTTTCTTT. Its translation: CSAPSGQDALNTEAFF. The chain recombines TRBV20-1 with TRBJ1-1; 7 bases match TRBD1. Trimming cost V 5 bases and J 0 bases; bases outside gene matches: 12. Germline V lookup: CDR1 DFQATT, CDR2 SNEGSKA (reference sequence). This CDR3 is 16 amino acids long.

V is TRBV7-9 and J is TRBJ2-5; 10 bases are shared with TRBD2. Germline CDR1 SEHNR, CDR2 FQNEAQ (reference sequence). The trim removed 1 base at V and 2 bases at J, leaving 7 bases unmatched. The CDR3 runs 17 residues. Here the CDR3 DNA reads TGTGCCAGCAGCTTAGATGGGACTAGCGTCCTTCAAGAGACCCAGTACTTC. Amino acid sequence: CASSLDGTSVLQETQYF. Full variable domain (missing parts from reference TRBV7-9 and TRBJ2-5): DTGVSQNPRHKITKRGQNVTFRCDPISEHNRLYWYRQTLGQGPEFLTYFQNEAQLEKSRLLSDRFSAERPKGSFSTLEIQRTEQGDSAMYLCASSLDGTSVLQETQYFGPGTRLLVL.

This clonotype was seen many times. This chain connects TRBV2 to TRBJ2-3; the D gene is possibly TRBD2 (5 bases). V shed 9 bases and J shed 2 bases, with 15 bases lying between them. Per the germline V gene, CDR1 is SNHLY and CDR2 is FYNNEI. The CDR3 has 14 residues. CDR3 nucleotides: TGTGCCAGTTTGCGGGTTTTTGACACAGATACGCAGTATTTT. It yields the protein CASLRVFDTDTQYF.

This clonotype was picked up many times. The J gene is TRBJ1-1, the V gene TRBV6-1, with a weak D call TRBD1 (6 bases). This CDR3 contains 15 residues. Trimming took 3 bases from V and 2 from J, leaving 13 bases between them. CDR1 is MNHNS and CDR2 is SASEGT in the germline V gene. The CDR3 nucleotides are TGTGCCAGCAGTGATTGGGGGCTCTTCAACACTGAAGCTTTCTTT. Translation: CASSDWGLFNTEAFF.

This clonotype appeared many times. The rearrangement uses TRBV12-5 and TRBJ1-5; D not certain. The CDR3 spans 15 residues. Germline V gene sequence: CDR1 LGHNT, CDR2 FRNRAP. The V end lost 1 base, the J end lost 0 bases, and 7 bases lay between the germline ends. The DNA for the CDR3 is TGTGCTAGTGGTTTGGCAGGTTATAGCAATCAGCCCCAGCATTTT. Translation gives CASGLAGYSNQPQHF.

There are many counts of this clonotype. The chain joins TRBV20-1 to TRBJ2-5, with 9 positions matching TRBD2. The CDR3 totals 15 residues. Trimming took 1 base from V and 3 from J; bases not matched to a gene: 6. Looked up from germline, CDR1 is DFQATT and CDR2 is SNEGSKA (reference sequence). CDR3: CSARGVAGVEETQYF. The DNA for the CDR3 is TGCAGTGCTAGAGGAGTAGCGGGAGTTGAAGAGACCCAGTACTTC.

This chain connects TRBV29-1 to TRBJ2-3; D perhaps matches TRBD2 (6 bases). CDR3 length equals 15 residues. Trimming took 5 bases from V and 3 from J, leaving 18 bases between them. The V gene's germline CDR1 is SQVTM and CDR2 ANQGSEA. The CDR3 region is CSVSRLVGRTDTQYF. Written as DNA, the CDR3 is TGCAGCGTTAGCCGACTAGTGGGGAGAACAGATACGCAGTATTTT.

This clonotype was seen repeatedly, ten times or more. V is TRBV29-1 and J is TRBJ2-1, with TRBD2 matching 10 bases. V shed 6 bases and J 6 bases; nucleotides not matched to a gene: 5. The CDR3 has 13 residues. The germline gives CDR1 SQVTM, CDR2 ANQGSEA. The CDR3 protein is CSVSGRAVNEQFF. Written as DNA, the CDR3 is TGCAGCGTGAGCGGGAGGGCCGTCAATGAGCAGTTCTTC.

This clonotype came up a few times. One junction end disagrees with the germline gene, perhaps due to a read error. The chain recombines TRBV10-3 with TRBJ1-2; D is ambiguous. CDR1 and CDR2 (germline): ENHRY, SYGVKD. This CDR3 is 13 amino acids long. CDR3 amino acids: CATSPPGNYGYTF. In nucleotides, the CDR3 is TGTGCCACCAGTCCCCCGGGGAACTATGGCTACACCTTC.

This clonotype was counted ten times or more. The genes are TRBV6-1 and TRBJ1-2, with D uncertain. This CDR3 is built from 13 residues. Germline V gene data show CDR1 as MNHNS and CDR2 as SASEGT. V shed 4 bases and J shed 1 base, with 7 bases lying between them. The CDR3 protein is CASSANFNYGYTF. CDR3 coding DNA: TGTGCCAGCAGTGCCAATTTTAACTATGGCTACACCTTC.

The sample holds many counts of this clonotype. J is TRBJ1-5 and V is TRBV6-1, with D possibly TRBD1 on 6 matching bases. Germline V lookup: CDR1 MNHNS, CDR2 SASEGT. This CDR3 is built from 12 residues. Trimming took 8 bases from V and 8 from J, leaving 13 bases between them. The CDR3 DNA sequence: TGTGCCAGCCTGGACAGAACTGAGCCCCAGCATTTT. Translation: CASLDRTEPQHF.

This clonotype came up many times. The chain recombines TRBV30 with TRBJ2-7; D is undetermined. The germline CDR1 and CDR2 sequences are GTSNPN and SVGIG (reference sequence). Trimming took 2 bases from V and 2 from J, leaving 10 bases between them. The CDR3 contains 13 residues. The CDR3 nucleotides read TGTGCCTGGAGTTCGGGTCGGACCTACGAGCAGTACTTC. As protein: CAWSSGRTYEQYF.

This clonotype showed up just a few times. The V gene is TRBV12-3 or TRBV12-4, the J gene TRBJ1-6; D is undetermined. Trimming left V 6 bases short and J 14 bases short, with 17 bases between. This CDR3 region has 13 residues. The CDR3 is CASRTHGVLTLHF. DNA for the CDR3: TGTGCCAGCAGGACTCACGGTGTCCTTACCCTCCACTTT.